This entry lists 21 T cell receptor beta chains sequenced from one sample in a study of T cell responses to AZD1222 COVID-19 vaccine. The protocol was immunoSEQ multiplex PCR, while the TCRdb copy is restricted to in-frame clones and leaves out a portion. The table has around 150,000 clones, over 85% seen once. The input for sequencing was peripheral blood, taken on day 0 of AZD1222 vaccination. Receptors were obtained from an adult in good health.

V usage is TRBV20-1 and J usage is TRBJ2-5; D may be TRBD2 (5 bases). This CDR3 is built from 11 residues. The V gene's germline CDR1 is DFQATT and CDR2 SNEGSKA (reference sequence). As DNA, the CDR3 is TGCAGCGGCGGACTTCAAGAGACCCAGTACTTC. Its protein product is CSGGLQETQYF.

V gene TRBV7-9 combines with J gene TRBJ1-1; 7 nucleotides agree with TRBD1. The CDR3 loop spans 14 amino acids. Germline-derived CDR1 and CDR2 are SEHNR and FQNEAQ (reference sequence). J lost 3 bases, V lost 2 bases, and 3 bases had no gene match. The CDR3 is CASSLRGGDTEAFF. The CDR3 bases are TGTGCCAGCAGCTTAAGAGGGGGCGACACTGAAGCTTTCTTT. Full variable domain (missing parts from reference TRBV7-9 and TRBJ1-1): DTGVSQNPRHKITKRGQNVTFRCDPISEHNRLYWYRQTLGQGPEFLTYFQNEAQLEKSRLLSDRFSAERPKGSFSTLEIQRTEQGDSAMYLCASSLRGGDTEAFFGQGTRLTVV.

This clone has just a few counts. The J gene is TRBJ2-1, the V gene TRBV29-1; 7 bases align to TRBD2. V lost 2 bases to trimming and J lost 3 bases; unmatched junction nucleotides: 13. The length of the CDR3 is 17 residues. CDR1 and CDR2 from the germline V gene are SQVTM and ANQGSEA. The DNA of the CDR3 is TGCAGCGTTGAACAAGGGAGGGTAGTGGGGCGCTACAATGAGCAGTTCTTC. Translation: CSVEQGRVVGRYNEQFF.

This chain links TRBV30 with TRBJ1-4; TRBD1 is a possible D gene (5 bases). Germline values: CDR1 GTSNPN, CDR2 SVGIG (reference sequence). This CDR3 region has 15 residues. The ends were cut back, 0 bases at V and 0 bases at J, with 8 bases in the middle. The CDR3: CAWSVRTTTNEKLFF. CDR3 nucleotides: TGTGCCTGGAGTGTACGGACAACAACTAATGAAAAACTGTTTTTT.

The rearrangement links TRBV29-1 to TRBJ1-1; TRBD1 aligns across 11 bases. Germline CDR1 reads SQVTM; CDR2 reads ANQGSEA. This CDR3 contains 13 residues. V was clipped by 7 bases and J by 5 bases; unmatched bases: 6. The DNA for the CDR3 is TGCAGCGCCGGGACAGGGGGTATGACTGAAGCTTTCTTT. Translating gives CSAGTGGMTEAFF.

The rearrangement links TRBV6-2 or TRBV6-3 to TRBJ1-2; TRBD1 might be the D (5 bases). CDR1 is MNHEY, CDR2 SVGEGT, per germline. The CDR3 loop spans 13 amino acids. V was trimmed by 2 bases and J by 8 bases, leaving 12 bases between them. The CDR3 protein is CASSYGWGSGYTF. In nucleotides, the CDR3 is TGTGCCAGCAGTTACGGGTGGGGGAGCGGCTACACCTTC.

This clone was seen just once. The J gene is TRBJ2-7, the V gene TRBV6-1, with TRBD1 matching 7 bases. There are 15 residues in the CDR3. Germline V gene sequence: CDR1 MNHNS, CDR2 SASEGT. With 7 bases clipped from V and 0 bases from J, the junction kept 9 bases outside the gene matches. The CDR3 nucleotides read TGTGCCAGCACTGACAGGGAATTTCGCTCCTACGAGCAGTACTTC. Amino acid sequence: CASTDREFRSYEQYF.

The genes are TRBV27 and TRBJ2-5, with D perhaps matching TRBD2 (6 bases). The CDR3 loop spans 11 amino acids. The V gene lost 5 bases and the J gene lost 7 bases, with 8 bases spanning the gap. CDR1 MNHEY and CDR2 SMNVEV come from the germline V gene (reference sequence). In DNA, the CDR3 is TGTGCCAGCAGTCTCGGGGGGACCCAGTACTTC. Its protein product is CASSLGGTQYF.

As concerns this clone: The sample carries other DNA sequences with the same CDR3. The chain carries TRBV28 and TRBJ1-1; D gene unclear. Germline CDR1 is MDHEN and CDR2 is SYDVKM. The CDR3 runs 13 residues. The V end was cut by 2 bases, the J end by 4 bases, with 8 bases between. The CDR3 spells CASSLTGGTEAFF. The CDR3, as DNA: TGTGCCAGCAGTTTAACTGGCGGCACTGAAGCTTTCTTT.

V gene TRBV30 combines with J gene TRBJ1-5; TRBD1 agrees at 10 bases. Germline V gene lookup returns CDR1 GTSNPN and CDR2 SVGIG (reference sequence). Losses at the gene ends were 0 bases for V and 5 bases for J; bases not matched to a gene: 4. The CDR3 consists of 15 residues. The CDR3 reads CAWSVPGQGYQPQHF. The CDR3 DNA follows: TGTGCCTGGAGTGTACCGGGACAGGGGTATCAGCCCCAGCATTTT.

This clone was observed a single time. CDR3 nucleotide sequence: TGCGCCAGCAGCCAGCGACAGGGGAACACTGAAGCTTTCTTT. It translates to CASSQRQGNTEAFF. This rearrangement joins TRBV4-1 to TRBJ1-1, with 7 bases lining up with TRBD1. This CDR3 is 14 amino acids long. From germline, CDR1 is MGHRA and CDR2 YSYEKL. V shed 3 bases and J 1 base; nucleotides not matched to a gene: 2.

The V gene is TRBV10-2, the J gene TRBJ2-7; D is possibly TRBD1 (6 bases). CDR3 length: 14 residues. Trimming removed 6 bases at V and 0 bases at J, with 12 bases between. In germline, CDR1 is WSHSY, CDR2 SAAADI. CDR3 residues: CASSQQGFSYEQYF. CDR3 bases: TGCGCCAGCAGCCAACAGGGCTTCTCCTACGAGCAGTACTTC.

This clone was recorded once. This sequence joins TRBV28 and TRBJ2-1, with 10 bases lining up with TRBD2. CDR3 length: 14 amino acids. V was pared by 5 bases and J by 12 bases, with 10 bases of the junction left unmatched. The germline gives CDR1 MDHEN, CDR2 SYDVKM. CDR3 protein: CASSPSGSAFGQFF. Written as DNA, the CDR3 is TGTGCCAGCAGTCCTAGCGGGAGCGCATTCGGGCAGTTCTTC.

The chain links TRBV7-8 to TRBJ2-2, with D hard to call. This CDR3 has 18 residues. The V end was cut by 2 bases, the J end by 2 bases, with 18 bases between. CDR1 is SGHVS, CDR2 FQNEAQ, per germline. The CDR3 here is CASSLFPGRILNTGELFF. CDR3 nucleotide sequence: TGTGCCAGCAGCTTATTCCCTGGACGGATCCTTAACACCGGGGAGCTGTTTTTT.

The chain combines TRBV9 with TRBJ1-6; D gene unclear. Germline V gene lookup returns CDR1 SGDLS and CDR2 YYNGEE. The CDR3 covers 15 residues. The germline V and J ends were trimmed by 0 bases and 10 bases, with 14 bases remaining between them. The CDR3 protein is CASSVGGGMGSPLHF. The DNA of the CDR3 is TGTGCCAGCAGCGTAGGTGGAGGGATGGGGTCACCCCTCCACTTT.

The chain has TRBV18 and TRBJ1-4; D is possibly TRBD1 (5 bases). The CDR3 is 16 residues long. CDR1 KGHSH and CDR2 LQKENI come from the germline V gene. With 6 bases removed from V and 0 bases from J, the gap between germline ends came to 14 bases. The chain's CDR3 is CASSATVSSTNEKLFF. The CDR3 DNA sequence: TGTGCCAGCTCGGCGACAGTTTCATCAACTAATGAAAAACTGTTTTTT.

This sequence joins TRBV30 and TRBJ2-1, with 7 nucleotides matching TRBD1. Germline CDR1 reads GTSNPN; CDR2 reads SVGIG (reference sequence). The CDR3 length is 14 residues. J was trimmed by 9 bases and V by 0 bases; bases with no gene match: 8. The CDR3 region is CAWSVLRTGREQFF. The CDR3 region has the DNA TGTGCCTGGAGTGTCTTAAGGACAGGTCGTGAGCAGTTCTTC.

In this sample, this clone turned up a few times. The rearrangement links TRBV5-1 to TRBJ1-4; D is unclear. V lost 4 bases, J lost 0 bases, and 13 bases lay in between. The CDR3 consists of 16 residues. In germline, CDR1 is SGHRS, CDR2 YFSETQ. CDR3: CASSPEAGATNEKLFF. CDR3 DNA sequence: TGCGCCAGCAGCCCGGAGGCCGGCGCAACTAATGAAAAACTGTTTTTT.

The chain couples TRBV7-2 to TRBJ2-7, with TRBD2 matching 12 bases. The ends lost 5 bases at V and 3 bases at J; junction bases unmatched: 5. This CDR3 contains 15 residues. Germline CDR1 and CDR2: SGHTA and FQGNSA. The CDR3, as DNA: TGTGCCAGCAGCCTGACTAGCGGGAGTAGCTACGAGCAGTACTTC. It yields the protein CASSLTSGSSYEQYF.

This chain joins TRBV7-2 and TRBJ1-4, with 7 nucleotides matching TRBD1. The germline gives CDR1 SGHTA, CDR2 FQGNSA. J was trimmed by 3 bases and V by 1 base; bases with no gene match: 2. The CDR3 loop spans 15 amino acids. The CDR3 loop reads CASSLVGTANEKLFF. The CDR3 nucleotides read TGTGCCAGCAGCTTAGTCGGGACAGCTAATGAAAAACTGTTTTTT.

The J gene is TRBJ1-2, the V gene TRBV5-4; 9 bases match TRBD1. CDR1 SGHNT and CDR2 YYREEE come from the germline V gene (reference sequence). V was clipped by 0 bases and J by 5 bases; unmatched bases: 8. The CDR3 consists of 16 residues. The CDR3 nucleotides read TGTGCCAGCAGCTTGGCCTCGGGACAGGGTAGTTATGGCTACACCTTC. It encodes CASSLASGQGSYGYTF.